This entry features one T cell receptor (beta chain) sequence. Its target is unknown. The protocol was immunoSEQ multiplex PCR, while the TCRdb copy is restricted to in-frame clones and leaves out a portion. This sample yields approximately 24,000 clones, of which about nine tenths are seen a single time; around 0.7% belongs to the top ten. This specimen comes from a study of untreated major depressive disorder. Study-level findings and limits: CD4+ T cells from depressed patients used TRBV05-01 (Vbeta 5.1) more often than controls. Sequencing showed nonsignificant TRBV25-01 and TRBV02-01 differences matching flow cytometry. A comparatively small sample limits the generalizability of these findings.

Trimming cost V 4 bases and J 5 bases, with 9 bases left between them. CDR1 is SGDLS and CDR2 is YYNGEE in the germline V gene. The CDR3 is 12 amino acids. Sequencing was carried out using CD4+ T cells from PBMCs. The sequence derives from a woman in her twenties or thirties with major depressive disorder. The chain has TRBV9 and TRBJ1-2; perhaps TRBD1 as D (5 bases). CDR3 amino acids: CASSTGTYGYTF. CDR3 coding DNA: TGTGCCAGCAGCACCGGGACTTATGGCTACACCTTC.